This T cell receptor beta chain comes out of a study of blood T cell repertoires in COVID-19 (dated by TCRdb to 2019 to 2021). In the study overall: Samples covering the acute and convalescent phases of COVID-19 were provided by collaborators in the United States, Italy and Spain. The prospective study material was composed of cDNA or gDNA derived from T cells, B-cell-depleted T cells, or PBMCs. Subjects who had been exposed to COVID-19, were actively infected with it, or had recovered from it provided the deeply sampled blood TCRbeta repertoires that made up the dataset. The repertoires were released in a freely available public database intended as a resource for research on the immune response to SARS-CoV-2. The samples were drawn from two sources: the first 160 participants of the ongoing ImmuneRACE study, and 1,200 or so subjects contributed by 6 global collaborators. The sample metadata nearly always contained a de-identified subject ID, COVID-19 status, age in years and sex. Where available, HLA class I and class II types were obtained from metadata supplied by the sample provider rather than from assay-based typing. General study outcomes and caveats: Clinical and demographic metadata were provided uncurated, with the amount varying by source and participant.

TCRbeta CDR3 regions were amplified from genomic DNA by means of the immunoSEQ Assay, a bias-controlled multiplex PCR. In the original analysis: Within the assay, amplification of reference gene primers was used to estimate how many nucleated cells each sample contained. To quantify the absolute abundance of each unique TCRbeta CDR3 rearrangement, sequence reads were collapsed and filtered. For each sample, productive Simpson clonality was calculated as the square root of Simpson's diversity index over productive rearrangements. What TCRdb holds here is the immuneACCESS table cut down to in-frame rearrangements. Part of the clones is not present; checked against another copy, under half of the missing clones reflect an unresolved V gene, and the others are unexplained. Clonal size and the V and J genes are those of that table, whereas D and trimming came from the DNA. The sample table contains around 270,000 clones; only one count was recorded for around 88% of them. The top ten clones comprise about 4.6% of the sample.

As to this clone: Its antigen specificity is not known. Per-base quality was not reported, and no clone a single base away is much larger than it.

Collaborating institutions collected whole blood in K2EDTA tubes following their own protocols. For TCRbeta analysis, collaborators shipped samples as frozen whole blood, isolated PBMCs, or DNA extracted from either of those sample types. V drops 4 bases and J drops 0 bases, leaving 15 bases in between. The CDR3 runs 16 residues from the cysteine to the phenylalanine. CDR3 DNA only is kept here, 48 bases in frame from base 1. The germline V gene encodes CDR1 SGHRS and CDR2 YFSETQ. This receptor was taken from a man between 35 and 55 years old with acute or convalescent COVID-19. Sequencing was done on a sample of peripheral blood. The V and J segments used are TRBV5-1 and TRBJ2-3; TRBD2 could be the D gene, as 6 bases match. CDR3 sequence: CASSVRTISSTDTQYF. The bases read TGCGCCAGCAGCGTTAGGACTATTAGTAGCACAGATACGCAGTATTTT.